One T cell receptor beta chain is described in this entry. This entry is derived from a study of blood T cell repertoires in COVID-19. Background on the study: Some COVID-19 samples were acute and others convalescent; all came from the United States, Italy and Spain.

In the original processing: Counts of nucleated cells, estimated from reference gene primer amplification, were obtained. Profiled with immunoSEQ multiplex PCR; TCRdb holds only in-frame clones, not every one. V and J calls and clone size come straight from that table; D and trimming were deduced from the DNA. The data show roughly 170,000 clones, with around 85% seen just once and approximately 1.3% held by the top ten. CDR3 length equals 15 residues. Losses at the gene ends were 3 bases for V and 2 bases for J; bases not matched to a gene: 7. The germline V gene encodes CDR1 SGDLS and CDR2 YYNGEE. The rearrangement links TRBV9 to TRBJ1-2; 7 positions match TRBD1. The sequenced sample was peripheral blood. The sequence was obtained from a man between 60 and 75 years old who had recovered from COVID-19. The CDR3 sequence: CASSGIQGTNYGYTF. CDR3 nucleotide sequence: TGTGCCAGCAGCGGGATACAGGGGACCAACTATGGCTACACCTTC.